A selection of T cell receptor beta chains follows, all from one sample in a study of radiation and T cells in renal cell carcinoma. Using immunoSEQ multiplex PCR, the repertoire was profiled, and TCRdb retains in-frame clones only, with some absent. The sample has tens of thousands of clones; 80% to 90% are singletons. Sequencing was performed on blood, taken from a patient whose treatment included radiotherapy and nephrectomy. These receptors all stem from a woman aged 45-65 years with renal cell carcinoma. Both conserved end residues are part of each CDR3. Each record gives: V gene, clone size, J gene, D gene, CDR3 protein, CDR3 DNA. A D gene is named only where the DNA matches it firmly. Clone size appears in some rows only: once, few, many, or a class for an expanded clone.

TRBV7-6,NA,TRBJ2-7,TRBD2,CASSLALAGGSYEQYF,TGTGCCAGCAGTCTCGCTCTAGCGGGGGGATCGTACGAGCAGTACTTC
TRBV6-4,NA,TRBJ2-3,NA,CASSAGTSTDTQYF,TGTGCCAGCAGCGCCGGGACTAGCACAGATACGCAGTATTTT
TRBV27,NA,TRBJ2-4,TRBD2,CASSWVAGSKNIQYF,TGTGCCAGCAGTTGGGTAGCGGGGAGCAAAAACATTCAGTACTTC
TRBV6-1,few,TRBJ1-2,TRBD1,CASSLNIQGAGGYTF,TGTGCCAGCAGTCTAAATATACAGGGGGCGGGAGGCTACACCTTC
TRBV4-1,NA,TRBJ2-7,NA,CASSQPWDLETYEQYF,TGCGCCAGCAGCCAACCCTGGGACCTGGAGACCTACGAGCAGTACTTC
TRBV19,NA,TRBJ2-3,TRBD1,CASSPLSQGVLTDTQYF,TGTGCCAGTAGTCCTCTTTCCCAGGGGGTTTTGACAGATACGCAGTATTTT
TRBV7-2,NA,TRBJ2-7,NA,CASSLGAGVTTYEQYF,TGTGCCAGCAGCTTAGGGGCAGGAGTAACCACCTACGAGCAGTACTTC
TRBV9,NA,TRBJ1-4,NA,CASSVSKDRNEKLFF,TGTGCCAGCAGCGTATCTAAAGACAGAAATGAAAAACTGTTTTTT
TRBV28,NA,TRBJ2-2,TRBD2,CASSFRTSDPGELFF,TGTGCCAGCAGTTTTAGGACTAGCGATCCCGGGGAGCTGTTTTTT
TRBV9,NA,TRBJ1-1,NA,CASSVGVVRNTEAFF,TGTGCCAGCAGCGTAGGTGTTGTACGGAACACTGAAGCTTTCTTT
TRBV5-5,NA,TRBJ2-3,TRBD2,CASSLSASGGSTDTQYF,TGTGCCAGCAGCTTGTCGGCTAGCGGGGGTAGCACAGATACGCAGTATTTT
TRBV18,NA,TRBJ2-3,TRBD1,CASSPRTGGADTQYF,TGTGCCAGCTCACCAAGGACAGGGGGCGCGGATACGCAGTATTTT
TRBV2,NA,TRBJ1-2,NA,CASSEALSYGYTF,TGTGCCAGCAGTGAAGCGCTTAGCTATGGCTACACCTTC
TRBV4-3,NA,TRBJ2-1,TRBD1,CASSQDSRGHNEQFF,TGCGCCAGCAGCCAAGATTCGAGGGGGCACAATGAGCAGTTCTTC
TRBV25-1,NA,TRBJ2-3,NA,CASSPTRGVGTDTQYF,TGTGCCAGCAGTCCAACGAGGGGGGTCGGCACAGATACGCAGTATTTT
TRBV18,once,TRBJ2-4,NA,CASSPPLQNIQYF,TGTGCCAGCTCACCCCCGTTACAAAACATTCAGTACTTC
TRBV28,NA,TRBJ2-2,NA,CASIEGNTGELFF,TGTGCCAGCATTGAGGGGAACACCGGGGAGCTGTTTTTT
TRBV21-1,NA,TRBJ1-1,NA,CASSKVADLNTEAFF,TGTGCCAGCAGCAAAGTAGCAGATTTGAACACTGAAGCTTTCTTT
TRBV4-2,once,TRBJ2-1,TRBD1,CASSKGGQGNRNEQFF,TGTGCCAGCAGCAAAGGGGGACAGGGTAATAGGAATGAGCAGTTCTTC
TRBV19,NA,TRBJ2-2,TRBD1,CASSMGTGTYTGELFF,TGTGCCAGTAGTATGGGGACAGGGACATACACCGGGGAGCTGTTTTTT
TRBV7-9,NA,TRBJ2-5,NA,CASSLGAGSQETQYF,TGTGCCAGCAGCCTAGGTGCCGGGTCCCAAGAGACCCAGTACTTC
TRBV11-2,NA,TRBJ1-1,TRBD1,CASNPYGTENTEAFF,TGTGCCAGCAACCCTTACGGGACAGAGAACACTGAAGCTTTCTTT
TRBV27,NA,TRBJ1-5,NA,CASRFTGFNQPQHF,TGTGCCAGCAGATTCACAGGGTTCAATCAGCCCCAGCATTTT
TRBV10-1,NA,TRBJ1-5,NA,CASRSGVLGWYQPQHF,TGCGCCAGCAGATCAGGGGTCCTCGGGTGGTATCAGCCCCAGCATTTT
TRBV15,NA,TRBJ1-3,NA,CATSRERGTSGNTIYF,TGTGCCACCAGCAGAGAAAGGGGCACTTCTGGAAACACCATATATTTT
TRBV19,NA,TRBJ2-7,NA,CASSIAGGHSYEQYF,TGTGCCAGTAGTATCGCCGGGGGGCACTCCTACGAGCAGTACTTC
TRBV11-3,NA,TRBJ2-7,NA,CASSRGSYEQYF,TGTGCCAGCAGCCGAGGGAGTTACGAGCAGTACTTC
TRBV6-1,NA,TRBJ1-2,TRBD1,CASSPDRGLGYGYTF,TGTGCCAGCAGCCCAGACAGGGGGCTCGGCTATGGCTACACCTTC
TRBV4-1,NA,TRBJ2-7,TRBD1,CASSLVAGQGLEQYF,TGCGCCAGCAGCCTTGTCGCTGGACAGGGCCTCGAGCAGTACTTC
TRBV19,NA,TRBJ2-1,TRBD1,CASSMNPGTGATEQFF,TGTGCCAGTAGTATGAATCCCGGGACAGGGGCAACTGAGCAGTTCTTC
TRBV15,once,TRBJ2-3,NA,CATSRDRASTDTQYF,TGTGCCACCAGCAGGGACAGAGCTAGCACAGATACGCAGTATTTT
TRBV19,NA,TRBJ2-3,TRBD2,CASRGLAGLTDTQYF,TGTGCCAGTAGAGGACTAGCGGGCCTCACAGATACGCAGTATTTT
TRBV30,NA,TRBJ2-1,TRBD1,CAWSAGTGSYNEQFF,TGTGCCTGGAGTGCAGGGACAGGGTCCTACAATGAGCAGTTCTTC
TRBV2,NA,TRBJ1-5,TRBD1,CASRDSTNQPQHF,TGTGCCAGCCGGGACAGCACTAATCAGCCCCAGCATTTT
TRBV7-6,many,TRBJ2-2,TRBD2,CASSRASGVDSGELFF,TGTGCCAGCAGTCGGGCTAGCGGGGTGGATTCTGGGGAGCTGTTTTTT
TRBV14,NA,TRBJ1-2,TRBD1,CASSQFRDREWGYTF,TGTGCCAGCAGCCAGTTCCGGGACAGGGAATGGGGCTACACCTTC
TRBV28,NA,TRBJ2-5,TRBD2,CASSFGGARETQYF,TGTGCCAGCAGTTTCGGGGGGGCACGGGAGACCCAGTACTTC
TRBV4-3,NA,TRBJ2-7,NA,CASSQAQRSYEQYF,TGCGCCAGCAGCCAGGCTCAAAGGTCCTACGAGCAGTACTTC
TRBV5-1,NA,TRBJ2-3,NA,CASSFADTQYF,TGCGCCAGCAGCTTCGCAGATACGCAGTATTTT
TRBV11-2,NA,TRBJ2-2,NA,CASTRTPNTGELFF,TGTGCCAGCACACGGACACCCAACACCGGGGAGCTGTTTTTT
TRBV2,NA,TRBJ1-1,TRBD1,CASSDVRGRTEAFF,TGTGCCAGCAGTGACGTCAGGGGGCGAACTGAAGCTTTCTTT
TRBV5-1,NA,TRBJ2-3,NA,CASSLAEVSDTQYF,TGCGCCAGCAGCTTGGCCGAGGTTTCAGATACGCAGTATTTT
TRBV2,NA,TRBJ1-2,TRBD1,CASSGQGSNYGYTF,TGTGCCAGCAGTGGACAGGGTTCTAACTATGGCTACACCTTC
TRBV7-8,once,TRBJ1-4,NA,CASSLKAQLSGDEKLFF,TGTGCCAGCAGCTTAAAGGCCCAGTTATCAGGGGATGAAAAACTGTTTTTT
TRBV7-3,once,TRBJ2-6,NA,CASSSKHSGANVLTF,TGTGCCAGCAGCTCGAAACACTCTGGGGCCAACGTCCTGACTTTC
TRBV7-9,NA,TRBJ1-1,TRBD1,CASSPDRARETEAFF,TGTGCCAGCAGCCCCGACAGGGCCCGGGAGACTGAAGCTTTCTTT
TRBV6-5,NA,TRBJ1-5,TRBD1,CASRGQGANQPQHF,TGTGCCAGCAGGGGACAGGGGGCGAATCAGCCCCAGCATTTT
TRBV9,NA,TRBJ2-3,NA,CASSHGQGGRRTDTQYF,TGTGCCAGCAGCCATGGCCAGGGTGGTAGACGAACAGATACGCAGTATTTT
TRBV27,NA,TRBJ1-5,TRBD1,CASSWPGQGSNQPQHF,TGTGCCAGCAGTTGGCCAGGACAGGGTAGCAATCAGCCCCAGCATTTT
TRBV27,once,TRBJ2-3,NA,CASSLLRAARHTQYF,TGTGCCAGCAGTTTACTTCGAGCCGCACGCCATACGCAGTATTTT
TRBV10-2,NA,TRBJ2-5,NA,CASSEGSQETQYF,TGCGCCAGCAGTGAGGGATCCCAAGAGACCCAGTACTTC
TRBV6-5,NA,TRBJ2-7,TRBD1,CASSGQGRGNEQYF,TGTGCCAGCAGTGGACAGGGAAGAGGGAACGAGCAGTACTTC